These 15 T cell receptor beta chains were all obtained from the same sample, sequenced in a study of blood T cell repertoires in COVID-19. Only in-frame clones appear in the TCRdb table, and some are missing; sequencing was by immunoSEQ multiplex PCR. The sample lists tens of thousands of clones; around four fifths were seen once. The sample taken for sequencing was peripheral blood. The receptor set was obtained from a human donor in a cohort sampled during active COVID-19.

The V and J genes are TRBV2 and TRBJ2-2; 12 bases fit TRBD2. The CDR3 extends over 16 amino acids. J was trimmed by 7 bases and V by 6 bases; bases with no gene match: 9. The germline gives CDR1 SNHLY, CDR2 FYNNEI. Here the CDR3 reads CASSPLAGGPDGELFF. For the CDR3, the DNA is TGTGCCAGCAGCCCTCTAGCGGGAGGGCCTGACGGGGAGCTGTTTTTT.

The chain combines TRBV7-6 with TRBJ2-7; 8 bases agree with TRBD2. This CDR3 is 15 amino acids long. The germline gives CDR1 SGHVS, CDR2 FNYEAQ. V was clipped by 1 base and J by 7 bases; unmatched bases: 9. The CDR3 DNA is TGTGCCAGCAGCTTAGTAACGCGGGGGGCCGGGGAGCAGTACTTC. It encodes CASSLVTRGAGEQYF.

V usage is TRBV28 and J usage is TRBJ1-5, with 8 bases that match TRBD1. The junction had 15 bases not matched to a gene; V was cut back by 5 bases and J by 0 bases. This CDR3 is built from 19 residues. CDR1 and CDR2 (germline): MDHEN, SYDVKM. CDR3 in amino acids: CASSQAGTGNYYSNQPQHF. CDR3 in DNA: TGTGCCAGCAGTCAGGCCGGGACAGGTAATTATTATAGCAATCAGCCCCAGCATTTT.

The chain uses TRBV28 and TRBJ1-1; D perhaps matches TRBD1 (5 bases). Germline V gene data show CDR1 as MDHEN and CDR2 as SYDVKM. The V end was cut by 8 bases, the J end by 1 base, with 8 bases between. The CDR3 spans 12 residues. DNA of the CDR3: TGTGCCAGCGGGGGGTGGAACACTGAAGCTTTCTTT. It is translated as CASGGWNTEAFF. Variable domain in full (rest from reference TRBV28 and TRBJ1-1): DVKVTQSSRYLVKRTGEKVFLECVQDMDHENMFWYRQDPGLGLRLIYFSYDVKMKEKGDIPEGYSVSREKKERFSLILESASTNQTSMYLCASGGWNTEAFFGQGTRLTVV.

This clone occurred once. This chain links TRBV5-4 with TRBJ1-1, with D hard to call. Trimming left V 0 bases short and J 10 bases short, with 13 bases between. CDR1 is SGHNT, CDR2 YYREEE, per germline (reference sequence). The CDR3 is 13 amino acids. CDR3 coding DNA: TGTGCCAGCAGCTTGGATACAGTGAACGGAGCTTTCTTT. It translates to CASSLDTVNGAFF. The full variable domain, rest sourced from reference TRBV5-4 and TRBJ1-1, is ETGVTQSPTHLIKTRGQQVTLRCSSQSGHNTVSWYQQALGQGPQFIFQYYREEENGRGNFPPRFSGLQFPNYSSELNVNALELDDSALYLCASSLDTVNGAFFGQGTRLTVV.

The CDR3: CASSLGSTGGAETQYF. The CDR3 DNA sequence: TGCGCCAGCAGCTTGGGATCTACAGGGGGCGCGGAGACCCAGTACTTC. The V call is TRBV5-1, the J call TRBJ2-5; 9 nucleotides align to TRBD1. V shed 0 bases and J 5 bases; nucleotides not matched to a gene: 8. The CDR3 runs 16 residues. Germline values: CDR1 SGHRS, CDR2 YFSETQ.

Within the sample, this clone is medium-sized. The rearrangement joins TRBV6-5 to TRBJ1-2; 8 bases are shared with TRBD1. The CDR3 spans 13 residues. V shed 10 bases and J 6 bases; nucleotides not matched to a gene: 10. CDR1 is MNHEY and CDR2 is SVGAGI in the germline V gene. DNA for the CDR3: TGTGCCACATTGGACAGGGAATCTCATGGCTACACCTTC. It specifies CATLDRESHGYTF.

The chain employs TRBV5-1 and TRBJ1-2, with D possibly being TRBD1 (5 bases). V was clipped by 7 bases and J by 5 bases, with 12 bases between them. The germline CDR1 and CDR2 sequences are SGHRS and YFSETQ. The CDR3 consists of 12 residues. In DNA, the CDR3 is TGCGCCAGCGCCGGGGGTGGGTATGGCTACACCTTC. Translation gives CASAGGGYGYTF.

The V call is TRBV7-3, the J call TRBJ2-1, with D unresolved. The germline V gene has CDR1 SGHTA and CDR2 FQGTGA. V was trimmed by 5 bases and J by 0 bases, leaving 11 bases between them. The length of the CDR3 is 15 residues. The CDR3, as DNA: TGTGCCAGCAGCCCTGACCCTAGCTCCTACAATGAGCAGTTCTTC. Translation: CASSPDPSSYNEQFF.

The genes are TRBV20-1 and TRBJ2-5, with 11 nucleotides matching TRBD2. This CDR3 has 15 residues. V lost 3 bases and J lost 5; bases outside the gene matches: 8. The germline V gene encodes CDR1 DFQATT and CDR2 SNEGSKA (reference sequence). CDR3 loop: CSASNSGGASETQYF. The CDR3 DNA follows: TGCAGTGCTAGTAATAGCGGGGGGGCCTCGGAGACCCAGTACTTC.

The chain uses TRBV23-1 and TRBJ2-7, with a possible D match to TRBD2 (7 bases). TRBV23-1 is filed as an ORF, its function uncertain. Trimming stripped 7 bases from V and 6 bases from J, with 19 bases between. The CDR3 has 14 residues. The CDR3 loop is CASNPGQGRGEQYF. For the CDR3, the DNA is TGCGCCAGCAACCCGGGACAAGGGAGGGGCGAGCAGTACTTC.

Only one count was recorded for this clone. The CDR3: CASSPAGSYEQYF. The CDR3 DNA is TGCGCCAGCAGTCCCGCAGGTTCCTACGAGCAGTACTTC. The chain couples TRBV5-1 to TRBJ2-7; no definite D call. The CDR3 length is 13 residues. Germline loops: CDR1 SGHRS, CDR2 YFSETQ. V was cut by 5 bases and J by 1 base, with 10 bases left in between.

The J gene is TRBJ2-5, the V gene TRBV13, with 8 bases identical to TRBD1. The length of the CDR3 is 16 residues. Trimming at V came to 1 base and at J to 5 bases, leaving 9 bases not matched to a gene. Germline lookup yields CDR1 PRHDT and CDR2 FYEKMQ (reference sequence). The CDR3, as DNA: TGTGCCAGCAGCTTAGAGGTGACAGGGGTGGTGGAGACCCAGTACTTC. This gives the protein CASSLEVTGVVETQYF.

V gene TRBV5-1 combines with J gene TRBJ2-5, with 11 bases matching TRBD1. J gave up 4 bases and V 4 bases, and 9 bases lay outside the gene matches. Germline V gives CDR1 SGHRS, CDR2 YFSETQ. The CDR3 spans 16 residues. As DNA, the CDR3 is TGCGCCAGCAGCACGAGGACAGGGGGCGCGGGAGAGACCCAGTACTTC. This encodes CASSTRTGGAGETQYF.

The V gene is TRBV7-2, the J gene TRBJ2-7; D possibly corresponds to TRBD2 (6 bases). The V gene lost 1 base and the J gene lost 0 bases, with 19 bases spanning the gap. The CDR3 spans 18 residues. Germline V gene sequence: CDR1 SGHTA, CDR2 FQGNSA. Here the CDR3 DNA reads TGTGCCAGCAGCTTAGATTCATCCGGGAGCCCCTCCTCCTACGAGCAGTACTTC. Its protein is CASSLDSSGSPSSYEQYF.